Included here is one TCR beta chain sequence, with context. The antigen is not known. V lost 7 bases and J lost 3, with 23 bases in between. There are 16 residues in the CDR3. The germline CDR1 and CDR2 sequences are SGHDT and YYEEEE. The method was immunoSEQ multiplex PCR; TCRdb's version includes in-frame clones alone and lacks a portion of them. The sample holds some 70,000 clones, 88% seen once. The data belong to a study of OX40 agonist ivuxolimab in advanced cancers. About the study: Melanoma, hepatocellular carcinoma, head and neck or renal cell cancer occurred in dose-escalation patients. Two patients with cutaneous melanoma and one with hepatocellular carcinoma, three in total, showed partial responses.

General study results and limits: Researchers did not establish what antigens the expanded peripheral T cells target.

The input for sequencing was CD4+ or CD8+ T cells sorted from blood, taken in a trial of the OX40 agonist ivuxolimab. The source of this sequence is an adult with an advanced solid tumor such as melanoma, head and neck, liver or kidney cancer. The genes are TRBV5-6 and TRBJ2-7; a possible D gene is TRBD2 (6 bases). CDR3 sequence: CASSRGKGGGGYEQYF. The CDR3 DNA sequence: TGTGCCAGCTCCCGAGGGAAGGGAGGAGGAGGCTACGAGCAGTACTTC.